A selection of T cell receptor beta chains follows, all from one sample in a study of blood T cell repertoires in COVID-19. TCRdb's copy holds only in-frame clones and misses some; the assay was immunoSEQ multiplex PCR. The sample lists about 160,000 clones, 70% to 90% occurring once. Sample: PBMCs or T cells enriched from blood (not recorded which). The source is a woman between 45 and 60 years old who had recovered from COVID-19. Both conserved end residues are part of each CDR3. A D gene is named only where the DNA matches it firmly. Not all rows give a size; the values are once, few, many and, for expanded clones, a class.

J,D,size,V,CDR3,DNA
TRBJ2-1,NA,NA,TRBV9,CASSVEGAGYNEQFF,TGTGCCAGCAGCGTAGAGGGCGCAGGGTACAATGAGCAGTTCTTC
TRBJ2-3,NA,NA,TRBV18,CASSPPGQPDTQYF,TGTGCCAGCTCACCACCGGGGCAACCAGATACGCAGTATTTT
TRBJ1-1,TRBD1,NA,TRBV5-1,CASSLVQGQGESEAFF,TGCGCCAGCAGCTTGGTGCAGGGACAGGGAGAAAGTGAGGCTTTCTTT
TRBJ2-7,TRBD2,NA,TRBV7-3,CASSLIAGAYEQYF,TGTGCCAGCAGCTTAATCGCGGGAGCCTACGAGCAGTACTTC
TRBJ1-1,NA,NA,TRBV3-1/TRBV3-2,CASSPPLRAAEAFF,TGTGCCAGCAGCCCCCCCCTCCGCGCTGCTGAAGCTTTCTTT
TRBJ2-3,TRBD2,NA,TRBV4-3,CASSLRTAGAGDTQYF,TGCGCCAGCAGCCTTAGGACAGCGGGGGCCGGGGATACGCAGTATTTT
TRBJ2-7,NA,NA,TRBV9,CASSPQVGGLGYEQYF,TGTGCCAGCAGCCCCCAGGTGGGGGGATTAGGCTACGAGCAGTACTTC
TRBJ1-1,NA,NA,TRBV7-2,CASSLDGGRNTEAFF,TGTGCCAGCAGCTTAGACGGGGGGCGGAACACTGAAGCTTTCTTT
TRBJ1-2,TRBD1,few,TRBV27,CASSADRGGHGYTF,TGTGCCAGCAGTGCCGACAGGGGAGGCCATGGCTACACCTTC
TRBJ1-5,NA,NA,TRBV19,CASSIRTSDQPQHF,TGTGCCAGTAGCATCCGGACAAGTGATCAGCCCCAGCATTTT
TRBJ2-1,NA,NA,TRBV5-1,CASSLRAVSDEQFF,TGCGCCAGCAGCTTGAGAGCGGTGAGCGATGAGCAGTTCTTC
TRBJ1-2,TRBD1,NA,TRBV5-8,CASSLRDRNYGYTF,TGTGCCAGCAGCTTGCGGGACAGAAACTATGGCTACACCTTC
TRBJ2-2,TRBD2,once,TRBV13,CASSMGLANTGELFF,TGTGCCAGCAGCATGGGACTAGCCAACACCGGGGAGCTGTTTTTT
TRBJ2-5,TRBD1,NA,TRBV5-1,CASSPGDRGAEETQYF,TGCGCCAGCAGCCCGGGGGACAGGGGAGCGGAAGAGACCCAGTACTTC
TRBJ2-5,TRBD2,NA,TRBV19,CASSPASGGSETQYF,TGTGCCAGTAGTCCCGCTAGCGGGGGCAGTGAGACCCAGTACTTC
TRBJ1-5,NA,few,TRBV6-5,CATHGGGGFNQPQHF,TGTGCCACACACGGGGGGGGAGGGTTCAATCAGCCCCAGCATTTT
TRBJ1-1,TRBD1,NA,TRBV19,CASSMQGAITEAFF,TGTGCCAGTAGTATGCAGGGGGCGATTACTGAAGCTTTCTTT
TRBJ2-2,NA,NA,TRBV11-2,CASSKKSQISTGELFF,TGTGCCAGCAGCAAGAAGTCCCAGATCAGCACCGGGGAGCTGTTTTTT
TRBJ2-7,NA,NA,TRBV7-2,CASSPGGGPYEQYF,TGTGCCAGCAGCCCAGGCGGGGGCCCCTACGAGCAGTACTTC
TRBJ2-1,TRBD2,NA,TRBV7-7,CASSLTGLAGVGSANEQFF,TGTGCCAGCAGCTTAACGGGACTAGCGGGGGTCGGGTCTGCGAATGAGCAGTTCTTC
TRBJ2-7,NA,NA,TRBV5-6,CASSGDGTYEQYF,TGTGCCAGCAGCGGAGACGGAACCTACGAGCAGTACTTC
TRBJ2-3,TRBD2,NA,TRBV19,CASSMVAGVTDTQYF,TGTGCCAGTAGTATGGTAGCGGGGGTCACAGATACGCAGTATTTT
TRBJ2-7,NA,NA,TRBV5-4,CASRGSGSYEQYF,TGTGCCAGCAGAGGGAGCGGGTCCTACGAGCAGTACTTC
TRBJ1-2,NA,NA,TRBV19,CASSIGYGYTF,TGTGCCAGTAGTATCGGCTATGGCTACACCTTC
TRBJ1-2,NA,NA,TRBV6-4,CASSPTFRDYGYTF,TGTGCCAGCAGTCCGACGTTCAGGGACTATGGCTACACCTTC
TRBJ1-3,NA,once,TRBV19,CASSAGSSGNTIYF,TGTGCCAGTAGTGCGGGCAGCTCTGGAAACACCATATATTTT
TRBJ2-1,TRBD2,NA,TRBV5-5,CASSTGGDNEQFF,TGTGCCAGCAGCACGGGGGGGGACAATGAGCAGTTCTTC
TRBJ1-1,TRBD1,NA,TRBV6-2/TRBV6-3,CASSRQGVTYTEAFF,TGTGCCAGCAGTAGACAGGGGGTAACGTACACTGAAGCTTTCTTT
TRBJ1-3,NA,NA,TRBV19,CASSMAGNTIYF,TGTGCCAGTAGTATGGCCGGAAACACCATATATTTT
TRBJ1-2,TRBD1,NA,TRBV2,CASRDLDRGTLLF,TGTGCCAGCAGGGATTTGGACAGGGGGACTCTCCTCTTC
TRBJ1-5,NA,NA,TRBV5-1,CASSLSAGRDQPQHF,TGCGCCAGCAGCTTGAGTGCGGGGCGCGATCAGCCCCAGCATTTT
TRBJ1-5,TRBD1,NA,TRBV6-1,CASSDRQGLNQPQHF,TGTGCCAGCAGTGACCGACAGGGTCTGAATCAGCCCCAGCATTTT
TRBJ2-3,NA,once,TRBV5-4,CASSLPDSSDTQYF,TGTGCCAGCAGCTTGCCGGACTCCTCAGATACGCAGTATTTT
TRBJ2-7,TRBD2,NA,TRBV7-2,CASSPGLVNSYEQYF,TGTGCCAGCAGCCCCGGACTAGTGAACTCCTACGAGCAGTACTTC